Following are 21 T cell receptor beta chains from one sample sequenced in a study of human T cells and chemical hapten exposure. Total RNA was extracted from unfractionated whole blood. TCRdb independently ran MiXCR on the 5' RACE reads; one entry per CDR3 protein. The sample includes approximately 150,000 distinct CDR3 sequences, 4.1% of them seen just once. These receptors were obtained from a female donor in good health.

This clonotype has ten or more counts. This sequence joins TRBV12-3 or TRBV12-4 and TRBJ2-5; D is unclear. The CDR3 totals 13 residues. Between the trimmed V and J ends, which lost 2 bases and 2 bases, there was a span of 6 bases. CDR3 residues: CASSLFGQETQYF. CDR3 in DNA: TGTGCCAGCAGTTTATTCGGACAAGAGACCCAGTACTTC.

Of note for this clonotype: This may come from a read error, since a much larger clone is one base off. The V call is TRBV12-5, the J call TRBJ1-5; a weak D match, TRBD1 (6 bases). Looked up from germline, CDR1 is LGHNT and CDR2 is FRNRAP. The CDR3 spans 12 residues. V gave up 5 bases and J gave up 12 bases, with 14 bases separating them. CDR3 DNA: TGTGCTAGTGGTGTGAGGTCCAGGGGCCAGCATTTT. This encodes CASGVRSRGQHF.

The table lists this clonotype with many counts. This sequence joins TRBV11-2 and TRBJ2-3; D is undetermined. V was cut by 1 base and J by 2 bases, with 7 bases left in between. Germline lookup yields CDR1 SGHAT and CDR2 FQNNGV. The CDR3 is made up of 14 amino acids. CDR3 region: CASSLGTFTDTQYF. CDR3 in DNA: TGTGCCAGCAGCTTAGGCACCTTCACAGATACGCAGTATTTT.

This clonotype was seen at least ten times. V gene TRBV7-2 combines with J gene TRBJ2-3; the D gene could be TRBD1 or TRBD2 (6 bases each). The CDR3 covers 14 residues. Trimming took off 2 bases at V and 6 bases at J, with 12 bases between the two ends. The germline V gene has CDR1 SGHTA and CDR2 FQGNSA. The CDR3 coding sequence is TGTGCCAGCAGCTTATACGGGGGCCTGGATACGCAGTATTTT. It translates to CASSLYGGLDTQYF.

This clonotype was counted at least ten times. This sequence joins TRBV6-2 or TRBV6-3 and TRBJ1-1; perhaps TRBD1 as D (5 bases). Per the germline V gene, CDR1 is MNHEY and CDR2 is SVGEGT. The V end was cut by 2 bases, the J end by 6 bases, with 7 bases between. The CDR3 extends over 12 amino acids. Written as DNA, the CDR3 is TGTGCCAGCAGTTACGGGGGTGCTGAAGCTTTCTTT. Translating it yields CASSYGGAEAFF.

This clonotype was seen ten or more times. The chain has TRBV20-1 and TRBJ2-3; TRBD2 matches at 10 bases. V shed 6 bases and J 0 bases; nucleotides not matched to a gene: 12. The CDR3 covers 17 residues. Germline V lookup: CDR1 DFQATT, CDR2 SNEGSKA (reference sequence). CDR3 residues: CSAITSGAFSSTDTQYF. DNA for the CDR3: TGCAGTGCCATAACTAGCGGGGCCTTCTCTAGCACAGATACGCAGTATTTT.

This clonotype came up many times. CDR3 bases: TGTGCCAGCTCACCAACTGGTCTTGCAACTAATGAAAAACTGTTTTTT. Amino acids: CASSPTGLATNEKLFF. V gene TRBV18 combines with J gene TRBJ1-4; no definite D call. Trimming took off 2 bases at V and 0 bases at J, with 10 bases between the two ends. The length of the CDR3 is 16 residues. CDR1 and CDR2 from the germline V gene are KGHSH and LQKENI.

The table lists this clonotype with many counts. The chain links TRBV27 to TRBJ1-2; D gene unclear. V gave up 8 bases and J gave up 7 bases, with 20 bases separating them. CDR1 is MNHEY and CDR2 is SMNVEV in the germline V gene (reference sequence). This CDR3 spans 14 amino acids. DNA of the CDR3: TGTGCCAGCCGGGGAATCCGGGGTATCCCTGGCTACACCTTC. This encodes CASRGIRGIPGYTF.

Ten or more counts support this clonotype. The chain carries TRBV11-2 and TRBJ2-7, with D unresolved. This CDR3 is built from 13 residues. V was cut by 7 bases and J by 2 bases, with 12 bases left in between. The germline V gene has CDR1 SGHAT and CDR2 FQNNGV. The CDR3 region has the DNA TGTGCCAGCACCCCTAGTTGGGCCTACGAGCAGTACTTC. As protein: CASTPSWAYEQYF.

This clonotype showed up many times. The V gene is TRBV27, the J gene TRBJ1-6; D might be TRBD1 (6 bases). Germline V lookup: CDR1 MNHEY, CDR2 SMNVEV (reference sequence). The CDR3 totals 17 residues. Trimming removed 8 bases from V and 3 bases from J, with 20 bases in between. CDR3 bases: TGTGCCAGCTGGGAAGGCAGGGGCTCCAACTATAATTCACCCCTCCACTTT. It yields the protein CASWEGRGSNYNSPLHF.

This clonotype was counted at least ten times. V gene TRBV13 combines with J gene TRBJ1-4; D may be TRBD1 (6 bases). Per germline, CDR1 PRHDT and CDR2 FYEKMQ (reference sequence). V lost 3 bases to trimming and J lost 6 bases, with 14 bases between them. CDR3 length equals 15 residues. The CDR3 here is CASSFRQEGYEKLFF. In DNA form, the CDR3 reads TGTGCCAGCAGCTTCCGACAGGAAGGTTATGAAAAACTGTTTTTT.

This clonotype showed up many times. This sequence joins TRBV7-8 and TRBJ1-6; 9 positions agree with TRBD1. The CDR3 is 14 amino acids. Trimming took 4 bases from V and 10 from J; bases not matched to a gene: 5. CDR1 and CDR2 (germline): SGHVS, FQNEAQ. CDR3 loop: CASSWDRDGSPLHF. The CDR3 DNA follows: TGTGCCAGCAGCTGGGACAGGGATGGCTCACCCCTCCACTTT.

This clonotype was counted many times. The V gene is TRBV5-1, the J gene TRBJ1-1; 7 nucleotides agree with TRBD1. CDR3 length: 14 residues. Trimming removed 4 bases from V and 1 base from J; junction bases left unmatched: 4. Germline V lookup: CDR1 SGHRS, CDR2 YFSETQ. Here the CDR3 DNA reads TGCGCCAGCAGCAGGGACAGTTGGAACACTGAAGCTTTCTTT. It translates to CASSRDSWNTEAFF.

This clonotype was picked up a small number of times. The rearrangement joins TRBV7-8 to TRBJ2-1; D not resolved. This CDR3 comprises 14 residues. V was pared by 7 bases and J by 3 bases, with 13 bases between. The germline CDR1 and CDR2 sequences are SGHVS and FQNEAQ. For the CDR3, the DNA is TGTGCCAGCAACCCGAACATACACTACAATGAGCAGTTCTTC. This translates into CASNPNIHYNEQFF.

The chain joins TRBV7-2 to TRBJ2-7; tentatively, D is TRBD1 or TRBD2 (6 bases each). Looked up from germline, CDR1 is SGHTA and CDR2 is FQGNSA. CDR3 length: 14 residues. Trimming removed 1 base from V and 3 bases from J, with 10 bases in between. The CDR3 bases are TGTGCCAGCAGCTTAGGGGGGGCACGCTACGAGCAGTACTTC. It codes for CASSLGGARYEQYF.

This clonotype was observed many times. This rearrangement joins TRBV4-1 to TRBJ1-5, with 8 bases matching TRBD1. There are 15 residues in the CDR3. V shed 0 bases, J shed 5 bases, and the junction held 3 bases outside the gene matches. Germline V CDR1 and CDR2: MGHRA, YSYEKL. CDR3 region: CASSQEGTGHQPQHF. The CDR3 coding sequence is TGCGCCAGCAGCCAAGAAGGGACAGGACATCAGCCCCAGCATTTT.

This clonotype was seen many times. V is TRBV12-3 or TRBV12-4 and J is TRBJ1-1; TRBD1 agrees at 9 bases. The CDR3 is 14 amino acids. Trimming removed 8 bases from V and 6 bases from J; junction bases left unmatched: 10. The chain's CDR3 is CASSTRTGGPEAFF. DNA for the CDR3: TGTGCCAGCTCAACTCGAACAGGGGGCCCTGAAGCTTTCTTT.

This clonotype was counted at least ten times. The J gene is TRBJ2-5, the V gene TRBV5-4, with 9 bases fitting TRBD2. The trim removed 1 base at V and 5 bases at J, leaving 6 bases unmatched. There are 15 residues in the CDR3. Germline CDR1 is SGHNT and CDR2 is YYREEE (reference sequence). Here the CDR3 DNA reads TGTGCCAGCAGCTTGTTACAGACTAGCGGTGAGACCCAGTACTTC. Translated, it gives CASSLLQTSGETQYF.

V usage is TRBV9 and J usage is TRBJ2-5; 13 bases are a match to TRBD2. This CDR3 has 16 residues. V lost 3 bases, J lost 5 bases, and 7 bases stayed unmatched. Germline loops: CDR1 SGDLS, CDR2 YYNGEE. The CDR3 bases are TGTGCCAGCAGCGAGACTAGCGGGGGGCTTTGGGAGACCCAGTACTTC. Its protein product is CASSETSGGLWETQYF. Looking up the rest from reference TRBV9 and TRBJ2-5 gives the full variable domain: DSGVTQTPKHLITATGQRVTLRCSPRSGDLSVYWYQQSLDQGLQFLIQYYNGEERAKGNILERFSAQQFPDLHSELNLSSLELGDSALYFCASSETSGGLWETQYFGPGTRLLVL.

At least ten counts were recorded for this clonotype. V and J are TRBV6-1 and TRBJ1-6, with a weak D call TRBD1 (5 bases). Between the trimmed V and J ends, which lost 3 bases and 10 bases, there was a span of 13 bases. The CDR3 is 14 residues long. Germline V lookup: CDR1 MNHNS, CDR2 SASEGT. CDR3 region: CASSDRQGESPLHF. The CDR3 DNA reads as TGTGCCAGCAGTGATAGGCAGGGCGAGTCACCCCTCCACTTT.

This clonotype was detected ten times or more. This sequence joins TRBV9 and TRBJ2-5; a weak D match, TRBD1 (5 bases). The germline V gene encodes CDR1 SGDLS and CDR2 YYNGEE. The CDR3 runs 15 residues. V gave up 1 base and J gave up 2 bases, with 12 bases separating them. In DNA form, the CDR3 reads TGTGCCAGCAGCGTATATGGGGCCCTTCAAGAGACCCAGTACTTC. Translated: CASSVYGALQETQYF.